The clone carrying this T cell receptor beta chain was recorded at least ten times. Its antigen is undetermined. The time point denotes: newly diagnosed GD, antithyroid drugs for less than 3 months. RNA isolated from PBMCs was used to make the TCR library. As a group, patients came from one endocrinology department in Xi'an, China. This sample was taken from a study of regulatory T cells in long-lasting Graves disease. The study's findings and limits: Among samples with persistent disease, TRBV28, TRBJ1-2 and TRBJ2-5 were favored.

CDR1 and CDR2 from the germline V gene are MDHEN and SYDVKM. The CDR3 has 15 residues. Trimming removed 3 bases at V and 0 bases at J, with 12 bases between. To make TCR beta libraries, researchers used iRepertoire HTBI primers and Arm-PCR of CDR3 regions. TCRdb reprocessed the multiplex PCR reads with MiXCR, giving one entry per CDR3 protein. The sample lists hundreds of thousands of distinct CDR3 sequences, 15% to 19% occurring once. The sequenced sample was peripheral blood mononuclear cells (PBMCs), obtained at new diagnosis, from a patient treated with antithyroid drugs. J is TRBJ2-7 and V is TRBV28; no firm D call. This sequence originates from a female donor with Graves disease. CDR3 in DNA: TGTGCCAGCAGTTTTAATCTTGGTAGCTCCTACGAGCAGTACTTC. It encodes CASSFNLGSSYEQYF.